These T cell receptor beta chains were read from a single sample in a study of OX40 agonist ivuxolimab in advanced cancers. Sequencing was performed with immunoSEQ multiplex PCR; in TCRdb, only in-frame clones are kept and a portion is missing. This sample yields 46,000 or so clones, of which 77% are seen a single time; around 2.5% belongs to the top ten. The input for sequencing was CD4+ or CD8+ T cells sorted from blood, taken in a trial of the OX40 agonist ivuxolimab. Receptors originate from an adult with an advanced solid tumor such as melanoma, head and neck, liver or kidney cancer. CDR3s include the opening cysteine and the closing phenylalanine or tryptophan.

j_call: TRBJ2-7
v_call: TRBV7-3
cdr3_length: 16
cdr3_aa: CASSLAPNGGPYEQYF

j_call: TRBJ2-1
v_call: TRBV28
cdr3_length: 15
cdr3_aa: CASSLITVIRGEQFF

j_call: TRBJ1-2
v_call: TRBV27
cdr3_length: 17
cdr3_aa: CASSPFYGRDRDYGYTF

j_call: TRBJ1-2
v_call: TRBV28
cdr3_length: 12
cdr3_aa: CASSPLRYGYTF

j_call: TRBJ2-1
v_call: TRBV28
cdr3_length: 17
cdr3_aa: CASSFPTSGRDYNEQFF

j_call: TRBJ2-3
v_call: TRBV5-6
cdr3_length: 15
cdr3_aa: CASSRDTRGADTQYF

j_call: TRBJ2-7
v_call: TRBV6-1
cdr3_length: 12
cdr3_aa: CASRGQGYEQYF

j_call: TRBJ2-1
v_call: TRBV4-1
cdr3_length: 18
cdr3_aa: CASSQVDMGLAGYNEQFF

j_call: TRBJ2-7
v_call: TRBV5-4
cdr3_length: 13
cdr3_aa: CAAGRTPSYEQYF

j_call: TRBJ2-6
v_call: TRBV5-1
cdr3_length: 17
cdr3_aa: CASSWGPGTPGANVLTF

j_call: TRBJ1-6
v_call: TRBV14
cdr3_length: 15
cdr3_aa: CASSQERLYNSPLHF

j_call: TRBJ2-7
v_call: TRBV9
cdr3_length: 15
cdr3_aa: CASSVARGADGEQYF

j_call: TRBJ2-1
v_call: TRBV7-2
cdr3_length: 15
cdr3_aa: CASSLSGSSYNEQFF

j_call: TRBJ1-1
v_call: TRBV15
cdr3_length: 14
cdr3_aa: CATSSRGLAAEAFF

j_call: TRBJ1-2
v_call: TRBV18
cdr3_length: 13
cdr3_aa: CASTLQGDYGYTF

j_call: TRBJ2-1
v_call: TRBV5-1
cdr3_length: 15
cdr3_aa: CASSGTSGGHNEQFF

j_call: TRBJ1-3
v_call: TRBV11-2
cdr3_length: 12
cdr3_aa: CASSRSGNTIYF

j_call: TRBJ2-5
v_call: TRBV19
cdr3_length: 13
cdr3_aa: CASMGGYQETQYF

j_call: TRBJ1-3
v_call: TRBV9
cdr3_length: 17
cdr3_aa: CASSSRGQGAYGNTIYF

j_call: TRBJ2-7
v_call: TRBV5-1
cdr3_length: 11
cdr3_aa: CASSLFYEQYF

j_call: TRBJ2-2
v_call: TRBV5-4
cdr3_length: 13
cdr3_aa: CASSLVGTGELFF

j_call: TRBJ1-3
v_call: TRBV10-3
cdr3_length: 13
cdr3_aa: CAISEDLRNTIYF

j_call: TRBJ2-2
v_call: TRBV28
cdr3_length: 14
cdr3_aa: CASLEGGNTGELFF

j_call: TRBJ2-7
v_call: TRBV18
cdr3_length: 14
cdr3_aa: CASSSSGSGHEQYF

j_call: TRBJ2-7
v_call: TRBV11-2
cdr3_length: 17
cdr3_aa: CASSFVSGRAGAYEQYF

j_call: TRBJ1-2
v_call: TRBV4-2
cdr3_length: 14
cdr3_aa: CASSQVQGGLDYTF

j_call: TRBJ2-3
v_call: TRBV6-4
cdr3_length: 14
cdr3_aa: CASSAGAYADTQYF

j_call: TRBJ2-5
v_call: TRBV20-1
cdr3_length: 11
cdr3_aa: CSARFGETQYF

j_call: TRBJ2-6
v_call: TRBV27
cdr3_length: 22
cdr3_aa: CASSLSSWARGLAMAGANVLTF

j_call: TRBJ2-1
v_call: TRBV6-5
cdr3_length: 11
cdr3_aa: CASTGYNEQFF

j_call: TRBJ1-1
v_call: TRBV7-8
cdr3_length: 13
cdr3_aa: CASSLGVKTEAFF

j_call: TRBJ1-1
v_call: TRBV5-4
cdr3_length: 13
cdr3_aa: CASRRGGWTEAFF

j_call: TRBJ2-1
v_call: TRBV5-1
cdr3_length: 15
cdr3_aa: CASSLTSGTGAEQFF

j_call: TRBJ2-5
v_call: TRBV28
cdr3_length: 13
cdr3_aa: CASCPRMLETQYF

j_call: TRBJ2-5
v_call: TRBV6-1
cdr3_length: 14
cdr3_aa: CASSELAGGPGQYF

j_call: TRBJ2-1
v_call: TRBV27
cdr3_length: 17
cdr3_aa: CASSSNPGLAGGYEQFF

j_call: TRBJ2-5
v_call: TRBV27
cdr3_length: 13
cdr3_aa: CASSSWDPPTQYF

j_call: TRBJ2-1
v_call: TRBV9
cdr3_length: 13
cdr3_aa: CASSVAPSDEQFF

j_call: TRBJ2-7
v_call: TRBV18
cdr3_length: 17
cdr3_aa: CASSPRNGGDYGYEQYF

j_call: TRBJ1-2
v_call: TRBV7-9
cdr3_length: 12
cdr3_aa: CASSPPLGGYTF

j_call: TRBJ2-3
v_call: TRBV9
cdr3_length: 16
cdr3_aa: CASSVRTGGGTDTQYF

j_call: TRBJ2-7
v_call: TRBV6-5
cdr3_length: 13
cdr3_aa: CASSLNRGYEQYF

j_call: TRBJ2-1
v_call: TRBV6-1
cdr3_length: 10
cdr3_aa: CASSRNEQFF

j_call: TRBJ2-7
v_call: TRBV9
cdr3_length: 15
cdr3_aa: CASSPRSGSSYEQYF

j_call: TRBJ2-5
v_call: TRBV7-2
cdr3_length: 15
cdr3_aa: CASSLQAGYQETQYF

j_call: TRBJ1-2
v_call: TRBV28
cdr3_length: 16
cdr3_aa: CASTTAEGINFYGYTF

j_call: TRBJ1-2
v_call: TRBV10-3
cdr3_length: 15
cdr3_aa: CAIRELSGNNYGYTF

j_call: TRBJ2-3
v_call: TRBV4-2
cdr3_length: 20
cdr3_aa: CASSHRGPQSRLFCPDTQYF

j_call: TRBJ2-7
v_call: TRBV11-3
cdr3_length: 16
cdr3_aa: CARPQAGGPELSEQYF

j_call: TRBJ2-2
v_call: TRBV9
cdr3_length: 14
cdr3_aa: CASSVWALDGELFF

j_call: TRBJ1-1
v_call: TRBV4-2
cdr3_length: 14
cdr3_aa: CASSRTGQGAEAFF

j_call: TRBJ1-2
v_call: TRBV7-2
cdr3_length: 15
cdr3_aa: CASSPHSVPNYGYTF